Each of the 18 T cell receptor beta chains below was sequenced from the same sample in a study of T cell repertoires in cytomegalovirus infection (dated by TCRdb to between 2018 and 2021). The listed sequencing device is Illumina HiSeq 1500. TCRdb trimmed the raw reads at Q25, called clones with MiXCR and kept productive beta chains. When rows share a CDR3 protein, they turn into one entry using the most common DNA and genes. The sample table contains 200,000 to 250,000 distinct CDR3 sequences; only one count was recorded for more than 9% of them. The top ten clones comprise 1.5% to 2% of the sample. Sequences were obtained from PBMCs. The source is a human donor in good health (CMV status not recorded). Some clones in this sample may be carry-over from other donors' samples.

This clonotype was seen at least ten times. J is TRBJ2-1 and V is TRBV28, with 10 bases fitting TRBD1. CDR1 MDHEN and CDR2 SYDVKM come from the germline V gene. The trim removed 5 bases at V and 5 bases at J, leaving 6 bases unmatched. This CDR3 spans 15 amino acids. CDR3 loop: CASSATGGDHNEQFF. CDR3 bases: TGTGCCAGCAGTGCGACAGGGGGCGACCACAATGAGCAGTTCTTC. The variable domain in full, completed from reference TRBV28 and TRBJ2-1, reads DVKVTQSSRYLVKRTGEKVFLECVQDMDHENMFWYRQDPGLGLRLIYFSYDVKMKEKGDIPEGYSVSREKKERFSLILESASTNQTSMYLCASSATGGDHNEQFFGPGTRLTVL.

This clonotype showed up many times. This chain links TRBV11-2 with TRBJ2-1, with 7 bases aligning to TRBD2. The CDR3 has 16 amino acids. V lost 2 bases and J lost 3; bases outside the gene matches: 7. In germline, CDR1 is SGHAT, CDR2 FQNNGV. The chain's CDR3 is CASSLSGPSGYNEQFF. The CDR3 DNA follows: TGTGCCAGCAGCTTAAGTGGGCCTAGCGGCTACAATGAGCAGTTCTTC.

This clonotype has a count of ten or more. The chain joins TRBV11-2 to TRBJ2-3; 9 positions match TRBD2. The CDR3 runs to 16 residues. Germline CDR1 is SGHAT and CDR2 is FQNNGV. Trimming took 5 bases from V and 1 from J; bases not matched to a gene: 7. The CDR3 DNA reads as TGTGCCAGCAGCCGGGGGGGCGGGGGGGGCACAGATACGCAGTATTTT. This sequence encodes CASSRGGGGGTDTQYF.

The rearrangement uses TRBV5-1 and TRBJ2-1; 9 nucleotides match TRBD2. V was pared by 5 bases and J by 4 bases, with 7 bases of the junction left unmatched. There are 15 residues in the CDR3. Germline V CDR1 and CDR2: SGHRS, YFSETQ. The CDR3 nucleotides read TGCGCCAGCAGTCAAGCGGGGGGCAGATACAATGAGCAGTTCTTC. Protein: CASSQAGGRYNEQFF.

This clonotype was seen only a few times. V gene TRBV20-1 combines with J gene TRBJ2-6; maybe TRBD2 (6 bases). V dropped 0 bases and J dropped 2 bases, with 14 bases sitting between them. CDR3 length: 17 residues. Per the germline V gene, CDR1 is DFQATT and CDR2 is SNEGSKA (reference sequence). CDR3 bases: TGCAGTGCTAGAGATGGCGCTCGGGGGACTGGGGCCAACGTCCTGACTTTC. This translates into CSARDGARGTGANVLTF.

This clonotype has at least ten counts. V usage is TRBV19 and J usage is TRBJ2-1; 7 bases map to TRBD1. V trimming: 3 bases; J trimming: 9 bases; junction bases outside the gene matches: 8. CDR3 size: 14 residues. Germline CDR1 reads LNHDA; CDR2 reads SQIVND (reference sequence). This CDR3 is CASSISKGAGEQFF. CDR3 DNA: TGTGCCAGTAGTATTTCCAAGGGGGCAGGTGAGCAGTTCTTC.

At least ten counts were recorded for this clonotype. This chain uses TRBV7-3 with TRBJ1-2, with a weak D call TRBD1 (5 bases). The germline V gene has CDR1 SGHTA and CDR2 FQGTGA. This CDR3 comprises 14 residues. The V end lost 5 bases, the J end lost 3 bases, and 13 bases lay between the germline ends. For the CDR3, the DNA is TGTGCCAGCAGCATACACGGGGGGGACTATGGCTACACCTTC. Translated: CASSIHGGDYGYTF. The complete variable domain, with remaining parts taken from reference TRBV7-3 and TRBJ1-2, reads GAGVSQTPSNKVTEKGKYVELRCDPISGHTALYWYRQSLGQGPEFLIYFQGTGAADDSGLPNDRFFAVRPEGSVSTLKIQRTERGDSAVYLCASSIHGGDYGYTFGSGTRLTVV.

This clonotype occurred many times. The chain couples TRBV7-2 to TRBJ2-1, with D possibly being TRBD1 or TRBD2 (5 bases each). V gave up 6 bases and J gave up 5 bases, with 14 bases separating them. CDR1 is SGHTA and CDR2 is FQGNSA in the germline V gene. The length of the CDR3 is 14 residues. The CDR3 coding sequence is TGTGCCAGCAGAACGACGGGGACCAACAATGAGCAGTTCTTC. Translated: CASRTTGTNNEQFF.

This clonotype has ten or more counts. The CDR3 sequence: CASSFLRGTGDEQYF. For the CDR3, the DNA is TGTGCCAGCAGCTTTCTCAGGGGGACAGGGGACGAGCAGTACTTC. The chain links TRBV5-4 to TRBJ2-7; 10 nucleotides agree with TRBD1. The CDR3 sequence is 15 residues long. In germline, CDR1 is SGHNT, CDR2 YYREEE (reference sequence). Germline trimming cut 2 bases from V and 5 bases from J; bases unmatched to any gene: 7.

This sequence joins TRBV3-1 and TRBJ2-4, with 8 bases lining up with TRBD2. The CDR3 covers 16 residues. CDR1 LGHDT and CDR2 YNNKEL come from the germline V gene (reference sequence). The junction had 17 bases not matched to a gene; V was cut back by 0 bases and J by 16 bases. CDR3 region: CASSQDRLSSGGGPYF. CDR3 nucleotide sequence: TGTGCCAGCAGCCAAGATCGACTCTCCTCGGGGGGGGGCCCCTACTTC.

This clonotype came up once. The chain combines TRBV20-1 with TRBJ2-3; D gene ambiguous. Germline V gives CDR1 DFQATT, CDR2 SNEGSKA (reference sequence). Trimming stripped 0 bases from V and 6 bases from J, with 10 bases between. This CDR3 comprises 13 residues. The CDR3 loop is CSARDLILDTQYF. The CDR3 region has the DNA TGCAGTGCTAGAGATCTAATTTTGGATACGCAGTATTTT.

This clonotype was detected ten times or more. The CDR3: CASSLGASGSGADTQYF. CDR3 DNA: TGTGCCAGCAGCTTAGGAGCCAGCGGGAGTGGAGCAGATACGCAGTATTTT. The chain uses TRBV7-2 and TRBJ2-3; 8 nucleotides agree with TRBD2. J lost 4 bases, V lost 1 base, and 10 bases had no gene match. The CDR3 is 17 amino acids. CDR1 is SGHTA and CDR2 is FQGNSA in the germline V gene.

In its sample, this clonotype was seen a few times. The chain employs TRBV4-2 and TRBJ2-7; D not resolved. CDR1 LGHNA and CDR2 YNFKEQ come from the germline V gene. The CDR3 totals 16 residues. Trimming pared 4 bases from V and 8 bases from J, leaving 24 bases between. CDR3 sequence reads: CASSRNKSGPKGQQYF. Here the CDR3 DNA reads TGTGCCAGCAGCCGTAACAAGTCGGGTCCCAAAGGGCAGCAGTACTTC.

The DNA of the CDR3 is TGTGCCAGCAGCACCAGGGGCGTCTCTGAAGCTTTCTTT. Residues: CASSTRGVSEAFF. The chain recombines TRBV25-1 with TRBJ1-1, with D tentatively TRBD1 (6 bases). Trimming stripped 6 bases from V and 6 bases from J, with 14 bases between. The CDR3 sequence is 13 residues long. Looked up from germline, CDR1 is MGHDK and CDR2 is SYGVNS.

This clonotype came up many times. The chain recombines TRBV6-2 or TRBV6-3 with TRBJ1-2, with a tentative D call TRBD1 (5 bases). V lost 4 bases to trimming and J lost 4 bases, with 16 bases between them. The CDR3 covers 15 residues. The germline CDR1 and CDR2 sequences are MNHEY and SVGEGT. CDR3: CASSFLTAGIYGYTF. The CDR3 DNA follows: TGTGCCAGCAGTTTCCTAACGGCAGGGATCTATGGCTACACCTTC.

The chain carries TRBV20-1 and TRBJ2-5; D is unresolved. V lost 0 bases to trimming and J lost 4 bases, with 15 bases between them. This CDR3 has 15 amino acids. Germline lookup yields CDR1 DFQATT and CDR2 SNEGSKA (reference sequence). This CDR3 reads CSARDGDDPRETQYF. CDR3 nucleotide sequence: TGCAGTGCTAGAGACGGCGATGACCCCCGAGAGACCCAGTACTTC.

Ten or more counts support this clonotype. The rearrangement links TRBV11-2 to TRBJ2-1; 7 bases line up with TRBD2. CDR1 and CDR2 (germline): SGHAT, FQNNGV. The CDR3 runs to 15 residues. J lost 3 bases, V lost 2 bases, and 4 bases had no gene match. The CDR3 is CASSLLAGDYNEQFF. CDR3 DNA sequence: TGTGCCAGCAGCTTATTGGCGGGGGACTACAATGAGCAGTTCTTC.

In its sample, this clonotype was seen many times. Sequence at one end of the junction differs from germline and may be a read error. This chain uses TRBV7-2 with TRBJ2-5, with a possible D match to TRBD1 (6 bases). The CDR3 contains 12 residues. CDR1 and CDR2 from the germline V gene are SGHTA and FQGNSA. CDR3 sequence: CASSPKGDQPNF. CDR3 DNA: TGTGCCAGCAGCCCGAAGGGGGACCAACCAAACTTC. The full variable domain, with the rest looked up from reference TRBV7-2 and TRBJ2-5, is GAGVSQSPSNKVTEKGKDVELRCDPISGHTALYWYRQSLGQGLEFLIYFQGNSAPDKSGLPSDRFSAERTGGSVSTLTIQRTQQEDSAVYLCASSPKGDQPNFGPGTRLLVL.